The clone carrying this T cell receptor beta chain was seen ten or more times. Its matching antigen is unknown. Per germline, CDR1 SGHDT and CDR2 YYEEEE. The V end was cut by 0 bases, the J end by 3 bases, with 4 bases between. CDR3 size: 14 residues. TCRdb re-called the PCR reads through MiXCR, storing one row per CDR3 protein. Of nearly 650,000 distinct CDR3 sequences in the sample, over 25% were seen once. Libraries of naive CD8 cells were prepared from 20,000 to 1,000,000 sorted cells using 10%, 30% or 50% RNA. This specimen belongs to a study of molecular identifiers for immune sequencing clone quantification. About the research overall: Naive CD8 cell RNA, from 20,000 or 100,000 cells, was split five ways in replicates, with four sequenced.

Notes on the study in general: Among effectors, clones above 20 RNA copies held over 99% of molecules; among naive cells, under 1%. Even with some 920,000 naive cells present, spiked Jurkat TCR RNA from one cell was reportedly detectable.

The source material was naive CD8+ T cells from blood, with Jurkat cell RNA spiked in. Subset: FACS-sorted CD8+CD4-CCR7+CD45RA+ naive T cells. V and J are TRBV5-6 and TRBJ1-6; D not resolved. The clonotype originates from a human donor in good health. Some libraries in this study had Jurkat cell RNA spiked in. The CDR3 sequence is CASSLVGYNSPLHF. CDR3 nucleotide sequence: TGTGCCAGCAGCTTGGTAGGCTATAATTCACCCCTCCACTTT.